The following is a T cell receptor beta chain sequence with its context. Its specificity is unknown. Sequenced by immunoSEQ multiplex PCR; TCRdb stores in-frame clones only, minus some. This repertoire shows some 290,000 clones, roughly 86% found once; its top ten account for over 0.9%. These data come from a study of cytomegalovirus exposure and HLA in healthy donors. Germline V lookup: CDR1 LNHDA, CDR2 SQIVND (reference sequence). V shed 5 bases, J shed 0 bases, and the junction held 1 base outside the gene matches. The CDR3 runs 14 residues. Study-wide results and caveats: The classifier reportedly diagnosed cytomegalovirus status with high specificity and sensitivity.

The sequence was obtained from a man aged 25-45 years in good health and CMV-seronegative. Sequenced material: PBMCs. The chain joins TRBV19 to TRBJ1-5; 7 bases line up with TRBD1. CDR3 nucleotide sequence: TGTGCCAGTAGTGGGACAGCTAGCAATCAGCCCCAGCATTTT. It translates to CASSGTASNQPQHF.